This T cell receptor (beta chain) was sequenced in a study of cytomegalovirus exposure and HLA in healthy donors. Overall study results and limits: In a later analysis, V- and J-gene trimming of beta chains associated with a DCLRE1C missense variant, replicated independently.

The PCR was carried out with 60 Vbeta primers and 13 Jbeta primers. TCRdb keeps only in-frame clones here, not all; method: immunoSEQ multiplex PCR. This table holds about 200,000 clones, about 75% found once. A remark on this clone: As yet, its antigen is unknown.

Germline trimming cut 5 bases from V and 6 bases from J; bases unmatched to any gene: 3. In germline, CDR1 is MDHEN, CDR2 SYDVKM. CDR3 length: 12 residues. This receptor was taken from a male donor in good health and CMV-seronegative. Sequenced input: PBMCs. The chain joins TRBV28 to TRBJ1-2, with 7 nucleotides matching TRBD1. CDR3 sequence reads: CASSRQGDGYTF. The DNA of the CDR3 is TGTGCCAGCAGTAGACAGGGTGATGGCTACACCTTC.